The 32 T cell receptor beta chains below all came from one sample that was sequenced in a study of T cells expressing NK-cell markers. Following a re-call of the 5' RACE reads, TCRdb has one entry per CDR3 protein and lacks DNA. In all, the sample yields 200,000 to 300,000 distinct CDR3 sequences. Sequenced sample: blood T cells: a sorted CD56 or NKG2C T cell subset, CD4+ or CD8+ T cells, or bulk PBMC T cells (not recorded which). The receptors originated from a young man in good health.

V and J are TRBV6-2 or TRBV6-3 and TRBJ2-7; TCRdb's assignment of TRBD1 cannot be checked, as there is no DNA. This CDR3 is 14 amino acids long. Germline CDR1 and CDR2: MNHEY and SVGEGT. CDR3 region: CASSQAIVPYEQYF.

The chain carries TRBV20-1 and TRBJ1-4. Germline CDR1 is DFQATT and CDR2 is SNEGSKA (reference sequence). This CDR3 is built from 15 residues. The CDR3 reads CSARDLGQADEKLFF.

The V gene is TRBV7-3, the J gene TRBJ2-1. This CDR3 is built from 15 residues. Germline V gene sequence: CDR1 SGHTA, CDR2 FQGTGA. This CDR3 reads CASSVDRGSYNEQFF.

The rearrangement links TRBV11-3 to TRBJ2-2; TCRdb picks TRBD1, but there is no DNA to check that call. Per the germline V gene, CDR1 is SGHNT and CDR2 is YENEEA. The CDR3 length is 14 residues. The CDR3 loop reads CASSPDRATGELFF. Looking up the rest from reference TRBV11-3 and TRBJ2-2 gives the full variable domain: EAGVVQSPRYKIIEKKQPVAFWCNPISGHNTLYWYLQNLGQGPELLIRYENEEAVDDSQLPKDRFSAERLKGVDSTLKIQPAELGDSAVYLCASSPDRATGELFFGEGSRLTVL.

This chain uses TRBV6-5 with TRBJ1-1; the TRBD1 assignment by TCRdb is unverifiable without DNA. Germline V gives CDR1 MNHEY, CDR2 SVGAGI. The CDR3 has 14 amino acids. The CDR3 here is CASSYSRGPTEAFF.

CDR3 sequence reads: CASSLYGQQQFF. The chain links TRBV5-1 to TRBJ2-1. The CDR3 length is 12 residues. Looked up from germline, CDR1 is SGHRS and CDR2 is YFSETQ.

This sequence joins TRBV2 and TRBJ2-5. The CDR3 consists of 12 residues. Germline V gene data show CDR1 as SNHLY and CDR2 as FYNNEI. The CDR3 is CASTAIWETQYF.

The genes are TRBV29-1 and TRBJ2-5; TCRdb lists TRBD1, though no DNA is available to test this call. The CDR3 is made up of 12 amino acids. Germline-derived CDR1 and CDR2 are SQVTM and ANQGSEA. CDR3 in amino acids: CSAGRTGGTQYF.

The chain is built from TRBV25-1 and TRBJ2-7; with no DNA, the TCRdb D assignment of TRBD1 cannot be verified. There are 16 residues in the CDR3. Germline V gene data show CDR1 as MGHDK and CDR2 as SYGVNS. CDR3 loop: CASSGGYRGAAYEQYF.

The chain recombines TRBV4-3 with TRBJ2-7. The germline gives CDR1 LGHNA, CDR2 YSLEER. This CDR3 comprises 13 residues. The CDR3 reads CASSQDLADEQYF.

J is TRBJ2-4 and V is TRBV14; TCRdb picks TRBD2, but there is no DNA to check that call. The V gene's germline CDR1 is SGHDN and CDR2 FVKESK. The length of the CDR3 is 17 residues. This CDR3 is CASSQGGVAGYRSIQYF.

The chain joins TRBV27 to TRBJ1-4; TCRdb reports TRBD1, a call that lacks DNA to check it against. CDR1 and CDR2 from the germline V gene are MNHEY and SMNVEV (reference sequence). The CDR3 runs 14 residues. CDR3 residues: CASSFGTGGGKLFF.

V usage is TRBV5-1 and J usage is TRBJ1-1; the TCRdb D gene call, TRBD1, has no DNA to confirm it. The CDR3 sequence is 16 residues long. Germline lookup yields CDR1 SGHRS and CDR2 YFSETQ. CDR3 region: CASSSDRGRVNTEAFF.

This sequence joins TRBV29-1 and TRBJ2-4; no DNA is available, so the TRBD2 call from TCRdb remains unchecked. CDR3 length equals 12 residues. The germline V gene has CDR1 SQVTM and CDR2 ANQGSEA. CDR3 sequence reads: CSVGASLNIQYF.

The chain employs TRBV11-1 and TRBJ2-7; the TRBD1 assignment by TCRdb is unverifiable without DNA. The CDR3 contains 16 residues. CDR1 and CDR2 (germline): SGHAT, FQDESV (reference sequence). This CDR3 is CASGRGGWGASHEQYF.

The chain uses TRBV12-3 or TRBV12-4 and TRBJ2-7; lacking DNA, the TRBD1 call made by TCRdb goes unchecked. The CDR3 runs 14 residues. CDR3 residues: CASSSSTVTYEQYF.

The chain is built from TRBV12-3 or TRBV12-4 and TRBJ2-7; the D call of TRBD1 rests on TCRdb alone, since no DNA is present to check it. This CDR3 spans 20 amino acids. Here the CDR3 reads CASSLQVFRLGTRSSYEQYF.

V is TRBV7-2 and J is TRBJ2-1; TCRdb's D gene call, TRBD1, goes unchecked for lack of DNA. The CDR3 runs to 15 residues. Per germline, CDR1 SGHTA and CDR2 FQGNSA. CDR3 loop: CASSLESTRGNEQFF.

The chain carries TRBV12-3 or TRBV12-4 and TRBJ2-3; the D call of TRBD2 rests on TCRdb alone, since no DNA is present to check it. The CDR3 consists of 13 residues. CDR3 region: CASSPRLADTQYF.

The chain employs TRBV12-3 or TRBV12-4 and TRBJ1-5; TCRdb outputs TRBD1, but without DNA this stays unchecked. The CDR3 is 15 amino acids. CDR3 sequence: CASSPTGADYQPQHF.

V gene TRBV18 combines with J gene TRBJ2-1; TCRdb designates TRBD1, a call that cannot be tested without DNA. CDR3 length equals 16 residues. In germline, CDR1 is KGHSH, CDR2 LQKENI. Here the CDR3 reads CASSPRPGGVGVRQFF.

V gene TRBV20-1 combines with J gene TRBJ2-1. CDR1 and CDR2 (germline): DFQATT, SNEGSKA (reference sequence). The CDR3 spans 16 residues. The CDR3: CSARDHTSGAHNEQFF.

The rearrangement links TRBV20-1 to TRBJ1-5; TCRdb's D gene call, TRBD1, goes unchecked for lack of DNA. The CDR3 sequence is 13 residues long. CDR1 is DFQATT and CDR2 is SNEGSKA in the germline V gene (reference sequence). The CDR3 here is CSARGQGDQPQHF.

J is TRBJ2-1 and V is TRBV5-1. The CDR3 is 14 amino acids. Germline V gene data show CDR1 as SGHRS and CDR2 as YFSETQ. CDR3 sequence reads: CASSLGGWYNEQFF. Full variable domain (missing parts from reference TRBV5-1 and TRBJ2-1): KAGVTQTPRYLIKTRGQQVTLSCSPISGHRSVSWYQQTPGQGLQFLFEYFSETQRNKGNFPGRFSGRQFSNSRSEMNVSTLELGDSALYLCASSLGGWYNEQFFGPGTRLTVL.

J is TRBJ2-2 and V is TRBV25-1; checking the TCRdb D call of TRBD2 is not possible without DNA. The germline V gene has CDR1 MGHDK and CDR2 SYGVNS. The CDR3 spans 14 residues. CDR3 region: CASSRTLNTGELFF.

CDR3 loop: CASSPPWRLQETQYF. The chain links TRBV12-3 or TRBV12-4 to TRBJ2-5; TCRdb outputs TRBD1, but without DNA this stays unchecked. The CDR3 is 15 residues long.

V and J are TRBV11-1 and TRBJ2-2; TCRdb's D call of TRBD1 is untestable without DNA. The CDR3 totals 15 residues. CDR1 and CDR2 from the germline V gene are SGHAT and FQDESV (reference sequence). The chain's CDR3 is CASSPQGHEAGELFF.

The genes are TRBV11-3 and TRBJ2-1; TCRdb indicates TRBD2, and absent DNA this call remains unverified. Germline CDR1 and CDR2: SGHNT and YENEEA. This CDR3 has 17 amino acids. The CDR3 reads CASSLDGGLAGGNEQFF.

This chain uses TRBV24-1 with TRBJ2-1; TCRdb names TRBD1, which stays unverified in the absence of DNA. The germline gives CDR1 KGHDR, CDR2 SFDVKD. The CDR3 covers 15 residues. CDR3 sequence reads: CATSDFPGTGDEQFF.

The chain carries TRBV24-1 and TRBJ2-1; with no DNA, the TCRdb D assignment of TRBD1 cannot be verified. The CDR3 runs to 15 residues. Germline V gives CDR1 KGHDR, CDR2 SFDVKD. The CDR3 region is CATSPRQGPYNEQFF.

V usage is TRBV20-1 and J usage is TRBJ2-3; TCRdb picks TRBD2, but there is no DNA to check that call. The CDR3 is 16 amino acids. Germline CDR1 is DFQATT and CDR2 is SNEGSKA (reference sequence). CDR3 region: CSARDRVDFHTDTQYF.

J is TRBJ2-1 and V is TRBV5-1; TCRdb selects TRBD1, and the lack of DNA leaves this call unchecked. This CDR3 is 15 amino acids long. Germline V gene lookup returns CDR1 SGHRS and CDR2 YFSETQ. This chain's CDR3 is CASCPAQTNYNEQFF.